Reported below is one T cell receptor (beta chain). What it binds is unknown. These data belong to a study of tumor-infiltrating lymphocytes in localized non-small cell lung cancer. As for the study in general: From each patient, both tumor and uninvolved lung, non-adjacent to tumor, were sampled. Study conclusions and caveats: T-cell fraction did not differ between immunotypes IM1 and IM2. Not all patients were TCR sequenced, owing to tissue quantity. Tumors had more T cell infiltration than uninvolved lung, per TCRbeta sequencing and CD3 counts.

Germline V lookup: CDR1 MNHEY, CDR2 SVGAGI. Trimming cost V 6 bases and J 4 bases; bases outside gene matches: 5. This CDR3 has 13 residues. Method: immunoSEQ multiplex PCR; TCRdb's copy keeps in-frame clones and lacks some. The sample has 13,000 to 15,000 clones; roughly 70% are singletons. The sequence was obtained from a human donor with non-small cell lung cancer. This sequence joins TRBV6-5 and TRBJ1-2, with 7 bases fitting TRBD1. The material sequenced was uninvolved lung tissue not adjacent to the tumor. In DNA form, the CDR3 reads TGTGCCAGCAGGTTAGGGGGCGTCTATGGCTACACCTTC. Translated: CASRLGGVYGYTF.